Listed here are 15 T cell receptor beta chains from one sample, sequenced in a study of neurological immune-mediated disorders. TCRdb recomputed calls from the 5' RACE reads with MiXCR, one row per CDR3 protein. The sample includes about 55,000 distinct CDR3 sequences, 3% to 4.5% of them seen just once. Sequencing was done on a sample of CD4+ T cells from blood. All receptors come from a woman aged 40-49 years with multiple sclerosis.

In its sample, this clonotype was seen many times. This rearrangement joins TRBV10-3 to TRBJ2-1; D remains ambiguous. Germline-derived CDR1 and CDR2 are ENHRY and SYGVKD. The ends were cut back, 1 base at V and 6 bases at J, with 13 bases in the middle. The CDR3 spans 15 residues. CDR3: CAISELNSYLNEQFF. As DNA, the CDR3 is TGTGCCATCAGTGAGTTAAATTCATACCTCAATGAGCAGTTCTTC.

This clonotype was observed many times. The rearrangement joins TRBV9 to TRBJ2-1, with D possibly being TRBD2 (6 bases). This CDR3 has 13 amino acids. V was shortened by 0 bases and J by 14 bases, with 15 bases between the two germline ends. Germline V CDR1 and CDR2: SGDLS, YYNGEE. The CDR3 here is CASSVGLASVEFF. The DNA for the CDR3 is TGTGCCAGCAGCGTAGGGCTAGCGTCGGTTGAGTTCTTC.

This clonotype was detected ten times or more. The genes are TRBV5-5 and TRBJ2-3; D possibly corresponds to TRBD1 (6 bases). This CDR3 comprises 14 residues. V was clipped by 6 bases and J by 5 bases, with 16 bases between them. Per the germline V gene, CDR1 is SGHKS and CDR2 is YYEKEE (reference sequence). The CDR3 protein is CASIAPGVGDTQYF. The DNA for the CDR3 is TGTGCCAGCATCGCTCCAGGGGTGGGAGATACGCAGTATTTT.

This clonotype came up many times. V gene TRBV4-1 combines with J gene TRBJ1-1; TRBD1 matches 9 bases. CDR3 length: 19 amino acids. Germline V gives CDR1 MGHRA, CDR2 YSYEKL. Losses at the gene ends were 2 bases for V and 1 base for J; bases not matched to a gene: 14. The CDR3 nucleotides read TGCGCCAGCAGCCAATCCCCAGTGGGACAGGGAACGGGGAACACTGAAGCTTTCTTT. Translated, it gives CASSQSPVGQGTGNTEAFF.

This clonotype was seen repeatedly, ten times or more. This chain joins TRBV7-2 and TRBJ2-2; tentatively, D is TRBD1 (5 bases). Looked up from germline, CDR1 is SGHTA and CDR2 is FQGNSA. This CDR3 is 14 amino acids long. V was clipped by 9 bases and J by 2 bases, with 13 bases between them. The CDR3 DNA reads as TGTGCCAGAACGGGCAGGGCCAACACCGGGGAGCTGTTTTTT. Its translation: CARTGRANTGELFF.

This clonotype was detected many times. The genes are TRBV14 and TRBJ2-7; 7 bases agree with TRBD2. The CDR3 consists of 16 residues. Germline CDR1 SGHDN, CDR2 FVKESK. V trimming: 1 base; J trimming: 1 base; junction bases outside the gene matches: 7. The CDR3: CASSQVGRGPSYEQYF. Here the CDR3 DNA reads TGTGCCAGCAGCCAAGTAGGGAGGGGACCTTCCTACGAGCAGTACTTC.

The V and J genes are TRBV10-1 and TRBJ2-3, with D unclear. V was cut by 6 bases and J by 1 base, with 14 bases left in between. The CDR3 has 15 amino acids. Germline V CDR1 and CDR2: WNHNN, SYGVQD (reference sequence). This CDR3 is CASSPSGGGTDTQYF. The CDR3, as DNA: TGCGCCAGCAGCCCGTCGGGCGGAGGCACAGATACGCAGTATTTT.

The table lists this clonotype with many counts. The CDR3 region is CASRSQRGTYEQYF. CDR3 DNA sequence: TGTGCCAGCAGGTCCCAGCGGGGGACCTACGAGCAGTACTTC. This chain joins TRBV2 and TRBJ2-7; 8 nucleotides agree with TRBD2. The CDR3 length is 14 residues. The junction had 6 bases not matched to a gene; V was cut back by 6 bases and J by 2 bases. Germline CDR1 is SNHLY and CDR2 is FYNNEI.

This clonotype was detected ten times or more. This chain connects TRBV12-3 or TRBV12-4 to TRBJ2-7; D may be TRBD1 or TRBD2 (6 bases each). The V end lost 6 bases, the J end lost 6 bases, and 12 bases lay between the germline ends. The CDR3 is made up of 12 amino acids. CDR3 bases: TGTGCCAGCAGCCACAGGGAGGCCGAGCAGTACTTC. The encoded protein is CASSHREAEQYF.

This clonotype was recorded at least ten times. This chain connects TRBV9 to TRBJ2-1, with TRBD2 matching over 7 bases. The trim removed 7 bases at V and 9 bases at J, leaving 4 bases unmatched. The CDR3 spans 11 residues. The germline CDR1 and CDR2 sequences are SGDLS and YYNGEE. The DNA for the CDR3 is TGTGCCAGCTCCGGGGGGATTGAGCAGTTCTTC. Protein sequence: CASSGGIEQFF.

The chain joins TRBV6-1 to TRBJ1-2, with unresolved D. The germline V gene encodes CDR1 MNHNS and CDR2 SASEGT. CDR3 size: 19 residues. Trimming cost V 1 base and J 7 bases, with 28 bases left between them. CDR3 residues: CASSEGFRGPLLSKGGYTF. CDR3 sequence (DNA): TGTGCCAGCAGTGAAGGGTTTCGGGGTCCTCTACTCTCAAAGGGTGGCTACACCTTC.

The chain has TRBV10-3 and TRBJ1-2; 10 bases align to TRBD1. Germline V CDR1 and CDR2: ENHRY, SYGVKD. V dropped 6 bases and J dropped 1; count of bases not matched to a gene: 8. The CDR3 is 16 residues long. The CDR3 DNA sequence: TGTGCCATCAGGGGGACAGGGGCAGTAGTTAACTATGGCTACACCTTC. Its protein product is CAIRGTGAVVNYGYTF.

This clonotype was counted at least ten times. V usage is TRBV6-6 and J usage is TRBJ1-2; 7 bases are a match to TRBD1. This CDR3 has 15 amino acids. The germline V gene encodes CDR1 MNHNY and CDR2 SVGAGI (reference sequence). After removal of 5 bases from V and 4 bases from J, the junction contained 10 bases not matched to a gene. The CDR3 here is CASSDPDRIIYGYTF. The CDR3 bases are TGTGCCAGCAGTGACCCGGACAGGATTATCTATGGCTACACCTTC.

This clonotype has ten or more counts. CDR3 sequence reads: CSVEDGSYEQYF. The CDR3 DNA follows: TGCAGCGTTGAAGACGGTTCCTACGAGCAGTACTTC. The V gene is TRBV29-1, the J gene TRBJ2-7; D not resolved. Germline CDR1 and CDR2: SQVTM and ANQGSEA. The V and J ends lost 0 bases and 1 base respectively, with 4 bases between them. This CDR3 spans 12 amino acids.

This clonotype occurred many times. CDR3 DNA: TGTGCCAGCAGCTCGAAATCGGGGGGGCCGCCCTACACCTTC. Amino acid sequence: CASSSKSGGPPYTF. The V and J genes are TRBV7-3 and TRBJ1-2; possible D gene TRBD1, 6 bases. V was trimmed by 4 bases and J by 10 bases, leaving 19 bases between them. This CDR3 contains 14 residues. CDR1 and CDR2 (germline): SGHTA, FQGTGA. Based on the CDR3 plus reference TRBV7-3 and TRBJ1-2, the full variable domain is GAGVSQTPSNKVTEKGKYVELRCDPISGHTALYWYRQSLGQGPEFLIYFQGTGAADDSGLPNDRFFAVRPEGSVSTLKIQRTERGDSAVYLCASSSKSGGPPYTFGSGTRLTVV.